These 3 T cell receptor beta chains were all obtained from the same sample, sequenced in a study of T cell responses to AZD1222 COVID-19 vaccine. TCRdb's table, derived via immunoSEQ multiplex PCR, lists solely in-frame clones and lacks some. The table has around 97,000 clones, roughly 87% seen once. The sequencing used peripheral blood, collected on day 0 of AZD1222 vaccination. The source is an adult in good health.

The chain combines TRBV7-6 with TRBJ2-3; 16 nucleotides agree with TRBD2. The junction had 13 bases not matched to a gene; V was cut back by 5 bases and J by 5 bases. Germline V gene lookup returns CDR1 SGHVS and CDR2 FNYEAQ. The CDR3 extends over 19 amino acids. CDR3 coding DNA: TGTGCCAGCAGCCTCGGGACCCTGGGACTAGCGGGGGGGCGAGATACGCAGTATTTT. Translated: CASSLGTLGLAGGRDTQYF.

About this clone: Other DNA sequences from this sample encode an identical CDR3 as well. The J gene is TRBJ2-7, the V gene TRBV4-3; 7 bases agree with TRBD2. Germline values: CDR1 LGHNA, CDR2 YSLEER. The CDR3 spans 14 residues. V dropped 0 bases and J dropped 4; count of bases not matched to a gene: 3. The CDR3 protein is CASSQDRAGYEQYF. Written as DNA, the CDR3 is TGCGCCAGCAGCCAAGATAGAGCGGGGTACGAGCAGTACTTC.

The CDR3, as DNA: TGTGCCAGCAGTCGGACAGGGAACTATGGCTACACCTTC. It yields the protein CASSRTGNYGYTF. This chain links TRBV27 with TRBJ1-2, with 8 bases matching TRBD1. The length of the CDR3 is 13 residues. Germline V gives CDR1 MNHEY, CDR2 SMNVEV (reference sequence). V lost 5 bases to trimming and J lost 2 bases; unmatched junction nucleotides: 1.